The 20 T cell receptor beta chains below come from one sample, sequenced in a study of read filtering for tumor transcriptome and immune sequencing. From roughly 400 ng of RNA, a library with molecular barcoded alpha/delta and beta/gamma adaptors was made. TCRdb reanalysed the reads using MiXCR and keeps one entry per CDR3 protein. Here the sample spans roughly 59,000 distinct CDR3 sequences, about 19% being singletons. Input material: a population of CD138-negative cells sorted from bone marrow. Receptor source: a donor aged 40 or over with multiple myeloma.

This clonotype has at least ten counts. The genes are TRBV20-1 and TRBJ2-1; 7 bases are a match to TRBD2. Germline V CDR1 and CDR2: DFQATT, SNEGSKA (reference sequence). The CDR3 covers 12 residues. V lost 7 bases and J lost 5; bases outside the gene matches: 5. CDR3 residues: CSVPGTNNEQFF. Here the CDR3 DNA reads TGCAGTGTTCCCGGGACTAACAATGAGCAGTTCTTC.

This clonotype was found many times. The rearrangement uses TRBV20-1 and TRBJ2-1, with TRBD2 identical over 11 bases. The germline gives CDR1 DFQATT, CDR2 SNEGSKA (reference sequence). The CDR3 contains 15 residues. With V trimmed by 0 bases and J by 10 bases, 8 bases remained unmatched. DNA of the CDR3: TGCAGTGCTAGAGATCTTACTAGCGGGGGCGACGAGCAGTTCTTC. It specifies CSARDLTSGGDEQFF.

This clonotype was detected ten times or more. The rearrangement links TRBV20-1 to TRBJ2-3; D not resolved. The CDR3 sequence is 11 residues long. The germline gives CDR1 DFQATT, CDR2 SNEGSKA (reference sequence). V was pared by 3 bases and J by 5 bases, with 6 bases between. The CDR3 DNA reads TGCAGTGCTAGCGACGGAGATACGCAGTATTTT. Translating it yields CSASDGDTQYF.

This clonotype has ten or more counts. The V gene is TRBV7-3, the J gene TRBJ1-2; TRBD1 aligns across 9 bases. The CDR3 sequence is 19 residues long. Germline-derived CDR1 and CDR2 are SGHTA and FQGTGA. Unmatched junction bases numbered 18, after V lost 6 bases and J lost 1 base. The CDR3 DNA reads as TGTGCCAGCAGTTTGGGTCCGGGACAGGGTTCTTCTCGTAACTATGGCTACACCTTC. Translated, it gives CASSLGPGQGSSRNYGYTF.

This clonotype was seen only a few times. A much larger clone sits a single nucleotide away, making a read error possible. The rearrangement joins TRBV29-1 to TRBJ1-1; no firm D call. Trimming took off 7 bases at V and 0 bases at J, with 15 bases between the two ends. The CDR3 is made up of 14 amino acids. Germline assignment: CDR1 SQVTM and CDR2 ANQGSEA. The CDR3 loop is CSARRKDLNTEAFF. CDR3 nucleotides: TGCAGCGCCCGACGGAAGGACCTGAACACTGAAGCTTTCTTT.

This clonotype has only a few counts. Germline and junction disagree at one end, which may indicate a read error. The chain couples TRBV24-1 to TRBJ2-1; 9 nucleotides agree with TRBD2. CDR1 is KGHDR, CDR2 SFDVKD, per germline. The CDR3 has 16 residues. CDR3 sequence (DNA): TGTTCCACCATTGATTTACAGACTAGCGGATACAATGAGCAGTTCTTC. Protein sequence: CSTIDLQTSGYNEQFF.

This clonotype has ten or more counts. V is TRBV12-3 or TRBV12-4 and J is TRBJ1-6; tentatively, D is TRBD1 (6 bases). The V and J ends lost 5 bases and 0 bases respectively, with 11 bases between them. The CDR3 consists of 16 residues. CDR3 in DNA: TGTGCCAGCAGTCTAGGGGGTCGCTCCTATAATTCACCCCTCCACTTT. This sequence encodes CASSLGGRSYNSPLHF.

This clonotype has a count of ten or more. The V call is TRBV20-1, the J call TRBJ2-5; TRBD1 agrees at 9 bases. The J segment lost 5 bases and the V segment lost 5 bases, leaving 3 bases of the junction unmatched. Germline V gene sequence: CDR1 DFQATT, CDR2 SNEGSKA (reference sequence). The CDR3 runs 12 residues. The CDR3 loop reads CSASGTGETQYF. CDR3 coding DNA: TGCAGTGCTTCCGGGACAGGGGAGACCCAGTACTTC.

The table lists this clonotype with many counts. The rearrangement uses TRBV7-6 and TRBJ1-5; the D is unclear. The V end was cut by 1 base, the J end by 7 bases, with 14 bases between. Germline lookup yields CDR1 SGHVS and CDR2 FNYEAQ. This CDR3 has 15 residues. DNA of the CDR3: TGTGCCAGCAGCTTAGGGTCTGCCTCCGGGCAGCCCCAGCATTTT. It translates to CASSLGSASGQPQHF.

This clonotype has only a few counts. The chain joins TRBV9 to TRBJ2-2; D may correspond to TRBD1 or TRBD2 (5 bases each). Germline CDR1 is SGDLS and CDR2 is YYNGEE. CDR3 length: 15 amino acids. V lost 1 base and J lost 0, with 7 bases in between. The CDR3 sequence is CASSVQGANTGELFF. The CDR3 DNA reads as TGTGCCAGCAGCGTACAGGGAGCGAACACCGGGGAGCTGTTTTTT.

This clonotype was counted at least ten times. The J gene is TRBJ2-3, the V gene TRBV6-6; D unresolved. V was cut by 2 bases and J by 2 bases, with 14 bases left in between. CDR3 length: 16 amino acids. CDR1 MNHNY and CDR2 SVGAGI come from the germline V gene (reference sequence). The CDR3: CASSYGPESHTDTQYF. CDR3 in DNA: TGTGCCAGCAGTTACGGACCGGAGTCTCACACAGATACGCAGTATTTT.

There are many counts of this clonotype. The rearrangement uses TRBV5-1 and TRBJ2-3, with a weak D call TRBD1 (6 bases). CDR1 SGHRS and CDR2 YFSETQ come from the germline V gene. V gave up 1 base and J gave up 6 bases, with 12 bases separating them. The CDR3 consists of 14 residues. The CDR3 coding sequence is TGCGCCAGCAGCTTGCCTTCAGGGGTGGATACGCAGTATTTT. Residues: CASSLPSGVDTQYF.

This clonotype showed up many times. An end of the junction differs from the germline gene, which may be a read error. The rearrangement uses TRBV7-7 and TRBJ2-5, with 8 bases that match TRBD2. CDR1 is SSHAT, CDR2 FNYEAQ, per germline (reference sequence). There are 16 residues in the CDR3. The CDR3 sequence: CASSLGSSGSLKTQYF. The CDR3 DNA follows: TGTGCTAGCAGCTTAGGCTCCAGCGGGAGTCTGAAGACCCAGTACTTC. The full variable domain, its missing parts supplied by reference TRBV7-7 and TRBJ2-5, is GAGVSQSPRYKVTKRGQDVTLRCDPISSHATLYWYQQALGQGPEFLTYFNYEAQPDKSGLPSDRFSAERPEGSISTLTIQRTEQRDSAMYRCASSLGSSGSLKTQYFGPGTRLLVL.

This clonotype has just a few counts. The rearrangement uses TRBV9 and TRBJ1-1; D is ambiguous. Per the germline V gene, CDR1 is SGDLS and CDR2 is YYNGEE. This CDR3 is built from 15 residues. V gave up 0 bases and J gave up 1 base, with 10 bases separating them. The CDR3 DNA follows: TGTGCCAGCAGCGTAGTCCCTGTTTCGAACACTGAAGCTTTCTTT. Translated: CASSVVPVSNTEAFF. The variable domain in full, with the rest retrieved from reference TRBV9 and TRBJ1-1, is DSGVTQTPKHLITATGQRVTLRCSPRSGDLSVYWYQQSLDQGLQFLIQYYNGEERAKGNILERFSAQQFPDLHSELNLSSLELGDSALYFCASSVVPVSNTEAFFGQGTRLTVV.

This clonotype was detected many times. The chain employs TRBV7-2 and TRBJ2-3; D is ambiguous. From germline, CDR1 is SGHTA and CDR2 FQGNSA. With 5 bases removed from V and 0 bases from J, the gap between germline ends came to 15 bases. This CDR3 is built from 16 residues. CDR3 bases: TGTGCCAGCAGCCAGTACAGATCTCCGAGCACAGATACGCAGTATTTT. It translates to CASSQYRSPSTDTQYF.

Comments on this clonotype: A much larger clonotype is one base distant, so this may be a read error. The conserved phenylalanine or tryptophan normally closing the CDR3 is absent here, so this likely arose from a read error. The rearrangement uses TRBV7-9 and TRBJ1-1; 8 bases line up with TRBD1. The length of the CDR3 is 18 residues. CDR1 SEHNR and CDR2 FQNEAQ come from the germline V gene (reference sequence). V dropped 1 base and J dropped 1; count of bases not matched to a gene: 11. The CDR3 sequence is CASSLVRTGTTKNTEAFL. CDR3 coding DNA: TGTGCCAGCAGCTTAGTTCGGACAGGGACGACGAAGAACACTGAAGCTTTCCTT.

This clonotype was seen ten or more times. The chain recombines TRBV18 with TRBJ2-7, with D uncertain. The germline V and J ends were trimmed by 2 bases and 2 bases, with 7 bases remaining between them. The CDR3 extends over 13 amino acids. The V gene's germline CDR1 is KGHSH and CDR2 LQKENI. The CDR3, as DNA: TGTGCCAGCTCACCATACTCAACCTACGAGCAGTACTTC. Its translation is CASSPYSTYEQYF.

This clonotype was found many times. J is TRBJ2-7 and V is TRBV20-1; 8 bases are shared with TRBD2. CDR1 is DFQATT, CDR2 SNEGSKA, per germline (reference sequence). CDR3 length: 13 amino acids. V shed 3 bases, J shed 2 bases, and the junction held 3 bases outside the gene matches. The CDR3: CSARTSDTYEQYF. The CDR3 DNA reads TGCAGTGCTAGGACTAGCGACACCTACGAGCAGTACTTC.

This clonotype was observed a few times. The junction departs from the called germline gene at one end, perhaps through a read error. V usage is TRBV23-1 and J usage is TRBJ2-1; D ambiguous. TRBV23-1 has ORF status, its function being uncertain. The CDR3 length is 15 residues. The CDR3 nucleotides read TGCGCCAGCAGTCAATCGGGTCGATCCTACAATGAGCAGTCCTTC. It encodes CASSQSGRSYNEQSF.

The chain is built from TRBV9 and TRBJ2-1, with unresolved D. The CDR3 totals 15 residues. The germline V gene has CDR1 SGDLS and CDR2 YYNGEE. V lost 0 bases and J lost 7, with 14 bases in between. The CDR3 DNA is TGTGCCAGCAGCGTAGAATCCAGGTCCGGGAATGAGCAGTTCTTC. Translation gives CASSVESRSGNEQFF.